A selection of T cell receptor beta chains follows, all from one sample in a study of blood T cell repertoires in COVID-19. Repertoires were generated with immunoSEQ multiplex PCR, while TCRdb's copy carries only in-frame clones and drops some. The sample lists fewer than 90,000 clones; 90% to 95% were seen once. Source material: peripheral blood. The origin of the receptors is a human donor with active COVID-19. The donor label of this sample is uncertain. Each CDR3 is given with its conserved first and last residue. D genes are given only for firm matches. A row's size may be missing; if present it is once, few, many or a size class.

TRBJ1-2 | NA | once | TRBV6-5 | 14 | CASSYSRSYHGYTF | TGTGCCAGCAGTTACTCCCGGTCCTATCATGGCTACACCTTC
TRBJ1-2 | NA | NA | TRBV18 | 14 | CASFQGSSADGYTF | TGTGCCAGCTTCCAGGGCTCTTCGGCGGATGGCTACACCTTC
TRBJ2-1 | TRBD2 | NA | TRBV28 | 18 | CASSLVGKTSGSHNEQFF | TGTGCCAGCAGTTTAGTAGGGAAGACTAGCGGGAGCCACAATGAGCAGTTCTTC
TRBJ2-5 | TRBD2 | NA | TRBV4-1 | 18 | CASSQDTSGGPIQETQYF | TGCGCCAGCAGCCAAGATACTAGCGGGGGGCCCATACAAGAGACCCAGTACTTC
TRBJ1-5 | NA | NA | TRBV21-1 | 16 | CASRPGTDYSNQPQHF | TGTGCCAGCAGACCCGGGACAGATTATAGCAATCAGCCCCAGCATTTT
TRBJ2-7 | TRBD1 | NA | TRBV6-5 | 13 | CASTRTGVNEQYF | TGTGCCAGCACCAGGACAGGGGTCAACGAGCAGTACTTC
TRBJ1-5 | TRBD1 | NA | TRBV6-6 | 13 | CASRQAGGQPQHF | TGTGCCAGCAGGCAGGCAGGGGGTCAGCCCCAGCATTTT
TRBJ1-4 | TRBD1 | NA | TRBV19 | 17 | CASSVRDRMVRSEKLFF | TGTGCCAGTAGTGTCCGGGACAGGATGGTTCGTTCTGAAAAACTGTTTTTT
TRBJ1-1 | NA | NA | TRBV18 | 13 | CASSGQMNTEAFF | TGTGCCAGCTCAGGACAGATGAACACTGAAGCTTTCTTT
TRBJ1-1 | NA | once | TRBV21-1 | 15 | CASSSLGRPNTEAFF | TGTGCCAGCAGCTCACTGGGGCGCCCGAACACTGAAGCTTTCTTT
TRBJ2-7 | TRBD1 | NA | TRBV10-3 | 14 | CAISAGVQGDEQYF | TGTGCCATCAGTGCGGGGGTACAGGGGGACGAGCAGTACTTC
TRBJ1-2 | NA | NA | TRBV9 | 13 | CASSHTTGWGYTF | TGTGCCAGCAGCCATACGACAGGCTGGGGCTACACCTTC
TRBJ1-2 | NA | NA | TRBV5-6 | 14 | CASSIARGDYGYTF | TGTGCCAGCAGCATTGCTAGGGGCGACTATGGCTACACCTTC
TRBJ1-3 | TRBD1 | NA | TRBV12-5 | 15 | CASGLLAGGGNTIYF | TGTGCTAGTGGTTTGCTGGCAGGGGGCGGAAACACCATATATTTT
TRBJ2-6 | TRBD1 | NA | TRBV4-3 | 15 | CASSQTGTGANVLTF | TGCGCCAGCAGCCAGACAGGGACTGGGGCCAACGTCCTGACTTTC
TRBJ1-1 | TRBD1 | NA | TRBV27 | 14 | CASSLRQGLAEAFF | TGTGCCAGCAGTCTAAGACAGGGGTTGGCTGAAGCTTTCTTT
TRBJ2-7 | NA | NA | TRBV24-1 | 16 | CATSEAEGPSFYEQYF | TGTGCCACCAGTGAGGCCGAGGGCCCCTCCTTCTACGAGCAGTACTTC
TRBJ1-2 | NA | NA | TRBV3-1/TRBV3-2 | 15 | CASSQDGVGGGGYTF | TGTGCCAGCAGCCAAGATGGGGTCGGGGGTGGTGGCTACACCTTC
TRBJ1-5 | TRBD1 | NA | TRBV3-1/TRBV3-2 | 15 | CAIGDRDASNQPQHF | TGTGCCATTGGGGACAGGGACGCTAGCAATCAGCCCCAGCATTTT
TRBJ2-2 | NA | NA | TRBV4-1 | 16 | CASSQRLTGNTGELFF | TGCGCCAGCAGCCAAAGACTGACAGGGAACACCGGGGAGCTGTTTTTT
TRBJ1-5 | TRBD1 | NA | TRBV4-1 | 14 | CASSPGTGRQPQHF | TGCGCCAGCAGCCCTGGGACAGGGCGGCAGCCCCAGCATTTT
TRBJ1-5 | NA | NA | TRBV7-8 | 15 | CASSLARRGNQPQHF | TGTGCCAGCAGCTTAGCCCGCAGGGGCAATCAGCCCCAGCATTTT
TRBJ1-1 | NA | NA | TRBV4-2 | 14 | CASSHKDGDTEAFF | TGTGCCAGCAGCCATAAGGACGGGGACACTGAAGCTTTCTTT
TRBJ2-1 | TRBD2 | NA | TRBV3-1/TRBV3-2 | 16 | CASSQPGLAGDNEQFF | TGTGCCAGCAGCCAACCGGGACTAGCGGGTGACAATGAGCAGTTCTTC
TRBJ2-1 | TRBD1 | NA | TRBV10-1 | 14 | CATGTGGPYNEQFF | TGCGCCACCGGAACAGGGGGTCCCTACAATGAGCAGTTCTTC
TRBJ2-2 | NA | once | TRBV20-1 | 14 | CSASKAGMGGELFF | TGCAGTGCTAGTAAGGCAGGGATGGGCGGGGAGCTGTTTTTT
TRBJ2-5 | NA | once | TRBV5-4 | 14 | CASSLGQGQETQYF | TGTGCCAGCAGCTTGGGGCAGGGCCAAGAGACCCAGTACTTC
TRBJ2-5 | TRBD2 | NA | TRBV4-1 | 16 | CASSQVPSGGQETQYF | TGCGCCAGCAGCCAAGTTCCTAGCGGGGGGCAAGAGACCCAGTACTTC
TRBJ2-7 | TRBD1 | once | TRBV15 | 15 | CATSRAGQGVYEQYF | TGTGCCACCAGCAGAGCCGGACAGGGTGTCTACGAGCAGTACTTC
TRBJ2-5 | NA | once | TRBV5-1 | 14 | CASSLVASQETQYF | TGCGCCAGCAGCTTGGTGGCTAGCCAAGAGACCCAGTACTTC
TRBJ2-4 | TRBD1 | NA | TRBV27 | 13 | CASSLNRGNIQYF | TGTGCCAGCAGTTTAAACAGGGGGAACATTCAGTACTTC
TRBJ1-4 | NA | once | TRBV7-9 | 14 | CASSLSGSGEKLFF | TGTGCCAGCAGCTTATCAGGTTCTGGTGAAAAACTGTTTTTT
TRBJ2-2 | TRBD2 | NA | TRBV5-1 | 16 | CASSLRTSGNTGELFF | TGCGCCAGCAGCTTGAGAACTAGCGGAAACACCGGGGAGCTGTTTTTT
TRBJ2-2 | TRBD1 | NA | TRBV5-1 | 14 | CASSLDRGPGELFF | TGCGCCAGCAGCTTGGACAGGGGGCCCGGGGAGCTGTTTTTT
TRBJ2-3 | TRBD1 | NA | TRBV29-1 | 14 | CSVDYRGYTDTQYF | TGCAGCGTTGACTACAGGGGATACACAGATACGCAGTATTTT
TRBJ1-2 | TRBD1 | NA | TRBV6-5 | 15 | CASSRGGQGDSGYTF | TGTGCCAGCAGTAGGGGCGGACAGGGGGATAGTGGCTACACCTTC
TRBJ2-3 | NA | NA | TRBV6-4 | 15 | CASSAETSPLDTQYF | TGTGCCAGCAGTGCCGAAACTAGCCCACTGGATACGCAGTATTTT